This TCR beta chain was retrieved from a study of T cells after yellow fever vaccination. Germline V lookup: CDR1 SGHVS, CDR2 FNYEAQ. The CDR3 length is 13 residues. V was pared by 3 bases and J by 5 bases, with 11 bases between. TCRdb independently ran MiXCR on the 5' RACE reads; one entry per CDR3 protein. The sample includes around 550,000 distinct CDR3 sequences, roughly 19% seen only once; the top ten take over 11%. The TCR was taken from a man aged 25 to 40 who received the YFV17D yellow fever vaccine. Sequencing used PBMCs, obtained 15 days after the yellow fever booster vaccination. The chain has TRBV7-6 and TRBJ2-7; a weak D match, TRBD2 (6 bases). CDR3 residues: CASSFAQRDEQYF. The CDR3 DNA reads TGTGCCAGCAGCTTTGCACAGCGGGACGAGCAGTACTTC.